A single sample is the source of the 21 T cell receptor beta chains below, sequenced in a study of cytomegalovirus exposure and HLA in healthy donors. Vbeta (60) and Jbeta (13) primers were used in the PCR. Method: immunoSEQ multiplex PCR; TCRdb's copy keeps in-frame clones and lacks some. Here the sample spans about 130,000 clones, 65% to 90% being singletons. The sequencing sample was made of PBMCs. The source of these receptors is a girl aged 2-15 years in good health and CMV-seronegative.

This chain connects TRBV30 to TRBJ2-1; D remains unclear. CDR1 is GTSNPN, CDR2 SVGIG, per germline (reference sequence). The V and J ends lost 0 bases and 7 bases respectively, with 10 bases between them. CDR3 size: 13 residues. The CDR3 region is CAWSVLEDNEQFF. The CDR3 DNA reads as TGTGCCTGGAGTGTACTTGAGGATAATGAGCAGTTCTTC.

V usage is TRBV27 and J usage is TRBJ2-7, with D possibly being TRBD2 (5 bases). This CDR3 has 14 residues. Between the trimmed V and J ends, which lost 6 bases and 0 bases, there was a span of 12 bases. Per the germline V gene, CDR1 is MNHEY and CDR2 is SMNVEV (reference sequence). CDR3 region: CASSSRGNSYEQYF. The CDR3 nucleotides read TGTGCCAGCAGCTCTAGAGGGAACTCCTACGAGCAGTACTTC.

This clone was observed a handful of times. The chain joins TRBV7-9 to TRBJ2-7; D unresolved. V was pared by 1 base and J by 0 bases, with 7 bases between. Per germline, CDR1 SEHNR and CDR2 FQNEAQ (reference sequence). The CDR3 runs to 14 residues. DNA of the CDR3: TGTGCCAGCAGCTTAGTGCCGGGCTCCTACGAGCAGTACTTC. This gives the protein CASSLVPGSYEQYF.

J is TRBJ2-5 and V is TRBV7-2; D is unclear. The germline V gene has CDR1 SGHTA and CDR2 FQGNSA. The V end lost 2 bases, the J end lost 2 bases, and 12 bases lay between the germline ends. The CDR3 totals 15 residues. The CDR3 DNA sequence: TGTGCCAGCAGCTTAAATCCAGGTTCTCAAGAGACCCAGTACTTC. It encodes CASSLNPGSQETQYF.

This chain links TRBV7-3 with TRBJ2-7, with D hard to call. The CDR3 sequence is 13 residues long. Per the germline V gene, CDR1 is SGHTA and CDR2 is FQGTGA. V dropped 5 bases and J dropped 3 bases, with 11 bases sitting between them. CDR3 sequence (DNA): TGTGCCAGCAGCCCCGCACCCAGCTACGAGCAGTACTTC. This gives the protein CASSPAPSYEQYF.

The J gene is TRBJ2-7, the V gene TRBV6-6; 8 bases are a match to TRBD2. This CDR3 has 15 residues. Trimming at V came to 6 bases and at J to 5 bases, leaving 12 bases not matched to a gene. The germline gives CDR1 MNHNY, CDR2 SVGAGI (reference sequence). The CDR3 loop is CASSPLAGRGNEQYF. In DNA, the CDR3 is TGTGCCAGCAGCCCTCTAGCGGGTCGGGGGAACGAGCAGTACTTC.

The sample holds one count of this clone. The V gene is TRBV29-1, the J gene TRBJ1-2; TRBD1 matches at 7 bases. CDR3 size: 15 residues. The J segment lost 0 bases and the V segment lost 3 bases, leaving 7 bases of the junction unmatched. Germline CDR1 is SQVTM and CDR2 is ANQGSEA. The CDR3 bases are TGCAGCGTTGAGACAGGGACGAAAGCTAACTATGGCTACACCTTC. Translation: CSVETGTKANYGYTF.

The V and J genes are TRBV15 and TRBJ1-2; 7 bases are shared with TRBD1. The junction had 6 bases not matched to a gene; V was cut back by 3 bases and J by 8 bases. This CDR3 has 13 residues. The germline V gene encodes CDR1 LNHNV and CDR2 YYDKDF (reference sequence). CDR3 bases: TGTGCCACCAGCAGGAAGACAGGGTCGGGCTACACCTTC. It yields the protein CATSRKTGSGYTF.

The CDR3 loop reads CASSNPGQGNTIYF. The CDR3 bases are TGTGCCAGCAGTAACCCGGGACAGGGAAACACCATATATTTT. V gene TRBV6-6 combines with J gene TRBJ1-3; 7 nucleotides align to TRBD1. After removal of 5 bases from V and 4 bases from J, the junction contained 5 bases not matched to a gene. In germline, CDR1 is MNHNY, CDR2 SVGAGI (reference sequence). CDR3 size: 14 residues.

As DNA, the CDR3 is TGTGCCAGCAGCTTGCTAGGGGTTGAGCAGTTCTTC. This codes for CASSLLGVEQFF. This rearrangement joins TRBV5-4 to TRBJ2-1, with D possibly TRBD1 on 5 matching bases. The germline V gene has CDR1 SGHNT and CDR2 YYREEE (reference sequence). The CDR3 length is 12 residues. The germline V and J ends were trimmed by 1 base and 9 bases, with 8 bases remaining between them.

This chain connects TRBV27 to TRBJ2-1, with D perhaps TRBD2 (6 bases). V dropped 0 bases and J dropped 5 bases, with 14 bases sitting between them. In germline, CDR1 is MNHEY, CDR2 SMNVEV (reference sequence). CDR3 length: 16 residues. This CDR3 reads CASSLSTGTSNNEQFF. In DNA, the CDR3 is TGTGCCAGCAGTTTATCTACCGGGACTTCTAACAATGAGCAGTTCTTC.

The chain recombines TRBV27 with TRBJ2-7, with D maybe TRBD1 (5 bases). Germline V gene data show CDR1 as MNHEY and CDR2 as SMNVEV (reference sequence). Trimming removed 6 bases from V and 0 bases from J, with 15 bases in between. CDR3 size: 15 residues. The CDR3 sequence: CASSPSLDSSYEQYF. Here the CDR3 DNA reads TGTGCCAGCAGCCCGAGCCTTGACAGCTCCTACGAGCAGTACTTC.

The chain's CDR3 is CASSQQGQTSNQPQHF. Written as DNA, the CDR3 is TGCGCCAGCAGCCAGCAGGGACAGACTAGCAATCAGCCCCAGCATTTT. This rearrangement joins TRBV4-1 to TRBJ1-5, with 7 bases identical to TRBD1. The CDR3 spans 16 residues. Germline-derived CDR1 and CDR2 are MGHRA and YSYEKL. The ends lost 3 bases at V and 0 bases at J; junction bases unmatched: 5.

The CDR3 is CASSLRGTDTQYF. The CDR3 DNA follows: TGTGCCAGCAGTCTCCGAGGCACAGATACGCAGTATTTT. The V gene is TRBV11-1, the J gene TRBJ2-3; D gene unclear. This CDR3 comprises 13 residues. Germline-derived CDR1 and CDR2 are SGHAT and FQDESV (reference sequence). The germline V and J ends were trimmed by 6 bases and 1 base, with 8 bases remaining between them.

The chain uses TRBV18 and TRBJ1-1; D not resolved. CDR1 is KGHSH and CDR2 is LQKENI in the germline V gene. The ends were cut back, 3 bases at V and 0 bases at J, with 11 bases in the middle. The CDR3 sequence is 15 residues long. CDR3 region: CASSPSGTLNTEAFF. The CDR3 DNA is TGTGCCAGCTCACCGTCAGGAACCCTGAACACTGAAGCTTTCTTT.

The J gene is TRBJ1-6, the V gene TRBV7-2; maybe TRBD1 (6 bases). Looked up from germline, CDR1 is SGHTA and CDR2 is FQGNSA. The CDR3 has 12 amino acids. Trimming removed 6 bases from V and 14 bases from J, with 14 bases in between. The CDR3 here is CASRPPQGTLHF. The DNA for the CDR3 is TGTGCCAGCAGACCACCACAGGGTACCCTCCACTTT.

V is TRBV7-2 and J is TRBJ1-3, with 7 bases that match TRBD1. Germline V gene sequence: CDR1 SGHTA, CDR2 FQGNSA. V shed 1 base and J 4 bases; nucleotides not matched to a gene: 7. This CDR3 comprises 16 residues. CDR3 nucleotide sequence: TGTGCCAGCAGCTTAGGCCGAATAGGGGGCGGAAACACCATATATTTT. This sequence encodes CASSLGRIGGGNTIYF. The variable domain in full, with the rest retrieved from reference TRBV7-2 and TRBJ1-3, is GAGVSQSPSNKVTEKGKDVELRCDPISGHTALYWYRQSLGQGLEFLIYFQGNSAPDKSGLPSDRFSAERTGGSVSTLTIQRTQQEDSAVYLCASSLGRIGGGNTIYFGEGSWLTVV.

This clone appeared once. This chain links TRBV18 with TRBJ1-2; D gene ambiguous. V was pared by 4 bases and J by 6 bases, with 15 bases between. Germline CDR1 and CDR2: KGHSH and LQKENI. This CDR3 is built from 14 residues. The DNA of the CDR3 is TGTGCCAGCTCACTCCTCGCCAGGTCAGATGGCTACACCTTC. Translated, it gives CASSLLARSDGYTF.

The CDR3, as DNA: TGTGCCAGCAGCCAAGCCTCAGGGCCCGAAGCTTTCTTT. Protein sequence: CASSQASGPEAFF. V usage is TRBV14 and J usage is TRBJ1-1; D perhaps matches TRBD1 (5 bases). With 1 base removed from V and 8 bases from J, the gap between germline ends came to 11 bases. Germline V gene data show CDR1 as SGHDN and CDR2 as FVKESK. The CDR3 is 13 residues long.

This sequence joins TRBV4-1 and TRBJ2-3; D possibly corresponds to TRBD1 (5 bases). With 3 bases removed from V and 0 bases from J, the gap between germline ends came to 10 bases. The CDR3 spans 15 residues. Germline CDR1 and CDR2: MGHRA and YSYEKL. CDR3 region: CASSHPGQSTDTQYF. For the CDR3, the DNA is TGCGCCAGCAGCCACCCAGGGCAGAGCACAGATACGCAGTATTTT.

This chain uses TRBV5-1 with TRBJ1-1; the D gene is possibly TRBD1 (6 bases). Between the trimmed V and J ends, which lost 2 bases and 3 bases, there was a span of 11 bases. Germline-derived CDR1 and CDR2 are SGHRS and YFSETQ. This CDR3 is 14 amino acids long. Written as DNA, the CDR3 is TGCGCCAGCAGCTTTCAGGGGATCCACACTGAAGCTTTCTTT. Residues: CASSFQGIHTEAFF. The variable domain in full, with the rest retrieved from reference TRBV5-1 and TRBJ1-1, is KAGVTQTPRYLIKTRGQQVTLSCSPISGHRSVSWYQQTPGQGLQFLFEYFSETQRNKGNFPGRFSGRQFSNSRSEMNVSTLELGDSALYLCASSFQGIHTEAFFGQGTRLTVV.